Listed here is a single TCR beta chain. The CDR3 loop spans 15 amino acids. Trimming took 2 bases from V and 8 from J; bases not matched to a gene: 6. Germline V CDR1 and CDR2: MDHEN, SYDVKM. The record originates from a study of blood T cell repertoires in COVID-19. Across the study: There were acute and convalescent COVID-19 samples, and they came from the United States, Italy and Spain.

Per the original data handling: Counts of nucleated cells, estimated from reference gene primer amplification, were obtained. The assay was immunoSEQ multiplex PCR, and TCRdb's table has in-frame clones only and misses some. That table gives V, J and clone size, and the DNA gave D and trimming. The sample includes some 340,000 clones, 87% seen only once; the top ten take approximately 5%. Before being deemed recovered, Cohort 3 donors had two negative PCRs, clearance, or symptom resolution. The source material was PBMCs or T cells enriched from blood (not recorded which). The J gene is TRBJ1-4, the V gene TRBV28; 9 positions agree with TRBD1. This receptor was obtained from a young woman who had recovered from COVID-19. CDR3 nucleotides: TGTGCCAGCAGTTTACGGGGACAGGGATACGAAAAACTGTTTTTT. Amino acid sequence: CASSLRGQGYEKLFF.